This T cell receptor beta chain originates from a study of PD-1 blockade in classical Hodgkin lymphoma. Study-wide results and limits: Newly diagnosed patients were reported to start with lower TCR diversity than healthy donors. Repertoire differences lack defined causes, possibly disease activity or prior therapy.

Unmatched junction bases numbered 10, after V lost 4 bases and J lost 0 bases. The CDR3 length is 18 residues. CDR1 is LNHNV and CDR2 is YYDKDF in the germline V gene (reference sequence). Libraries were prepared by immunoSEQ multiplex PCR; TCRdb keeps only in-frame clonotypes and omits some of them. The repertoire holds about 47,000 clones, with approximately 90% as singletons. Time point described: newly diagnosed, previously untreated cHL patient sample. On this clone itself: Its target is unknown.

Sequencing input: peripheral blood mononuclear cells (PBMCs). The chain joins TRBV15 to TRBJ1-5; TRBD1 matches at 9 bases. This receptor was taken from a human donor with classical Hodgkin lymphoma. The CDR3 region has the DNA TGTGCCACCAGCACAAGAGACAGGGGGTGGTTTAGCAATCAGCCCCAGCATTTT. This encodes CATSTRDRGWFSNQPQHF.